The present TCR beta chain was sequenced within a study of T cells after posttransplantation cyclophosphamide. Control samples came 1 year after myeloablative marrow transplants with methotrexate plus calcineurin inhibitor. Study conclusions and caveats: Blood and skin or GI T cell repertoires showed limited TRB overlap. Donor-recipient repertoire similarity was low at 1-2 months, rising over year one. Recipient CMV seropositivity and CMV reactivation strongly tracked TRB clonality.

As regards this clone: The target antigen is unknown.

Clones were read by immunoSEQ multiplex PCR, and TCRdb kept only the in-frame ones, dropping some. The table records roughly 17,000 clones, 85% of them present only once. V trimming: 4 bases; J trimming: 5 bases; junction bases outside the gene matches: 10. CDR1 and CDR2 from the germline V gene are MGHRA and YSYEKL. The CDR3 loop spans 16 amino acids. The chain couples TRBV4-1 to TRBJ1-2; 10 bases match TRBD1. The sequence was collected from a female patient aged 18-30 years who received an allogeneic stem cell transplant from an unrelated donor, was CMV-positive, and had acute and chronic GVHD. Among the T cells, some may be from the graft donor. The source material was PBMCs, sampled after allogeneic stem cell transplant with calcineurin inhibitor and methotrexate. CDR3 nucleotide sequence: TGCGCCAGCAGCCCCTATTGGACAGGGGGTGGGTATGGCTACACCTTC. Protein product: CASSPYWTGGGYGYTF.